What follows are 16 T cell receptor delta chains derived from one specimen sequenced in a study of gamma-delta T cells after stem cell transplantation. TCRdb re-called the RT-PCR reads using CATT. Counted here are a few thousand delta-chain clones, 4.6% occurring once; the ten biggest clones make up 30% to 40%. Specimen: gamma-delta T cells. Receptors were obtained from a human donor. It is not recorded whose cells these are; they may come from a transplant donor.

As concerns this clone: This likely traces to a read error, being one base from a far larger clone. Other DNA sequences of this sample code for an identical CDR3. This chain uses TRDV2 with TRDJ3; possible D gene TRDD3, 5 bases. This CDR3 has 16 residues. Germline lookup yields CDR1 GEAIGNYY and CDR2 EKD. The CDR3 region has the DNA TGTGCCTGTGACTCGATTAGCTCCTGGGACACCCGGCAGATGTTTTTC. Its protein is CACDSISSWDTRQMFF.

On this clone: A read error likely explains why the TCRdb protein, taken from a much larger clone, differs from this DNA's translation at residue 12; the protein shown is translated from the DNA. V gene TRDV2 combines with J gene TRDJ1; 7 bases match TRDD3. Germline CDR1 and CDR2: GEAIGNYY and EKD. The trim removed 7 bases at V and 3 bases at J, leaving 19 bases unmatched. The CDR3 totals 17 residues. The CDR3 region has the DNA TGTGCCTGCGATAGGCTACTGGGGCACCAGAACGCCGATAAACTCATCTTT. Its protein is CACDRLLGHQNADKLIF.

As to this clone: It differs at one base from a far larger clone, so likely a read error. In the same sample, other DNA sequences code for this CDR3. CDR3 region: CACDILGGADKLIF. The CDR3 DNA is TGCGCCTGTGACATCTTGGGGGGCGCCGATAAACTCATCTTT. The chain uses TRDV2 and TRDJ1, with a tentative D call TRDD3 (6 bases). Germline assignment: CDR1 GEAIGNYY and CDR2 EKD. This CDR3 is built from 14 residues.

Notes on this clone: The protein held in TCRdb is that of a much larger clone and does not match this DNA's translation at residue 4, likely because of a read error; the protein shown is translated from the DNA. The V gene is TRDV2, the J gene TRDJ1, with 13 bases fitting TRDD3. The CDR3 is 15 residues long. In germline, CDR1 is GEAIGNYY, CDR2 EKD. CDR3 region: CACGTVGTGGYELIF. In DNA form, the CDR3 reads TGTGCCTGTGGCACCGTGGGGACTGGGGGATACGAACTCATCTTT.

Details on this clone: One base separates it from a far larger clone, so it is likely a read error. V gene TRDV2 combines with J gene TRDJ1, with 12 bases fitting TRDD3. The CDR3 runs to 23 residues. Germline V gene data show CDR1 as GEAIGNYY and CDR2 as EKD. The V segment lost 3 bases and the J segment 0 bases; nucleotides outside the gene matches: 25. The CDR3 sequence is CACDPIPEAGGYAGQGYTDKLIF. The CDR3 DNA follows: TGTGCCTGTGACCCCATTCCCGAGGCTGGGGGATACGCAGGTCAGGGGTACACCGATAAACTCATCTTT.

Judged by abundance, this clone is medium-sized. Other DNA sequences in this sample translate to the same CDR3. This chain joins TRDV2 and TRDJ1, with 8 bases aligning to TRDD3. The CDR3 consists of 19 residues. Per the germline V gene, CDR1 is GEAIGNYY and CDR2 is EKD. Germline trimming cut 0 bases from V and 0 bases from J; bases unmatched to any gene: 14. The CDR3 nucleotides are TGTGCCTGTGACACCGTCCCCGATACTGGGGGGAAACACACCGATAAACTCATCTTT. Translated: CACDTVPDTGGKHTDKLIF.

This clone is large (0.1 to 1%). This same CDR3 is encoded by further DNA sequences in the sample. The CDR3 region is CACDAWGITDKLIF. In DNA form, the CDR3 reads TGTGCCTGTGACGCCTGGGGGATAACCGATAAACTCATCTTT. The chain links TRDV2 to TRDJ1, with 10 bases fitting TRDD3. V lost 3 bases and J lost 2; bases outside the gene matches: 2. CDR1 GEAIGNYY and CDR2 EKD come from the germline V gene. The CDR3 is 14 residues long.

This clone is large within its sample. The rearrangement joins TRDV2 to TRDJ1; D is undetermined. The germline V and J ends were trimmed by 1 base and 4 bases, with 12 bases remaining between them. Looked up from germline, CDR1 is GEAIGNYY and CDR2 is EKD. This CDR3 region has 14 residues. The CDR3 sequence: CACDTMGVRDKLIF. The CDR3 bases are TGTGCCTGTGACACGATGGGCGTACGCGATAAACTCATCTTT.

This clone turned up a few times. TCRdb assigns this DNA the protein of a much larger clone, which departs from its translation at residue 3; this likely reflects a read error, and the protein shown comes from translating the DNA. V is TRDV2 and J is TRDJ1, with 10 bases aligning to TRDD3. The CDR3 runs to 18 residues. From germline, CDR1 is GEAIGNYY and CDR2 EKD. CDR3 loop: CARDTLHRTGGSTDKLIF. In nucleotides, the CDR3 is TGTGCCCGTGACACCCTCCACCGTACTGGGGGATCCACCGATAAACTCATCTTT.

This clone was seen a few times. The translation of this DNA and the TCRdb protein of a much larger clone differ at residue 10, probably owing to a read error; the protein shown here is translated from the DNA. The chain's CDR3 is CACDTLLGDAYTDKLIF. The CDR3 bases are TGTGCCTGTGACACGTTGTTGGGGGATGCGTACACCGATAAACTCATCTTT. This chain connects TRDV2 to TRDJ1; the match to TRDD3 covers 8 bases. J gave up 0 bases and V 1 base, and 9 bases lay outside the gene matches. This CDR3 comprises 17 residues. Germline V gene lookup returns CDR1 GEAIGNYY and CDR2 EKD.

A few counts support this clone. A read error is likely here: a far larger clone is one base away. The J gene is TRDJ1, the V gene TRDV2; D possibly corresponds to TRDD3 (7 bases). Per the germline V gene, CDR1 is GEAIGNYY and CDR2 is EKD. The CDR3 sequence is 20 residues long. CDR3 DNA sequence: TGTGCCTGTGACACCCTTTCCTCCCTTCCCCTGGGGGCCCACACCGATAAACCCATCTTT. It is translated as CACDTLSSLPLGAHTDKPIF.

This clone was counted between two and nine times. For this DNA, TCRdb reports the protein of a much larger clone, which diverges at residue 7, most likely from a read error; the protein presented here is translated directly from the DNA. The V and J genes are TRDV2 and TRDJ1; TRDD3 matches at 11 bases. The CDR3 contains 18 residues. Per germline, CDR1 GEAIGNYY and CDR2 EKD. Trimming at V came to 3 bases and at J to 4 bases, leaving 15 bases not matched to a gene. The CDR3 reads CACDPLWPGGYILDKLIF. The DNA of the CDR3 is TGTGCCTGTGACCCTTTATGGCCTGGGGGATACATCCTCGATAAACTCATCTTT.

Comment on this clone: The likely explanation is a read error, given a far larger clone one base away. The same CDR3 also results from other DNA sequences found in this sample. The CDR3 protein is CACDTILGDTSWDTRQMFF. The CDR3 DNA reads as TGTGCCTGTGACACAATACTGGGGGATACCTCCTGGGACACCAGACAGATGTTTTTC. This chain connects TRDV2 to TRDJ3; 12 bases align to TRDD3. CDR1 and CDR2 from the germline V gene are GEAIGNYY and EKD. The CDR3 runs 19 residues.

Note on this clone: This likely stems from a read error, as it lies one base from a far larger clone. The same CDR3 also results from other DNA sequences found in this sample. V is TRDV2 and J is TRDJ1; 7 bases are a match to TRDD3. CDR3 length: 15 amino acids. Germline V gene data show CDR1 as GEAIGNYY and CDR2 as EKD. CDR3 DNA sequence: TGTGCCTGCGACAAATTGGGGGAATACACCGATAAACTCATCTTT. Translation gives CACDKLGEYTDKLIF.

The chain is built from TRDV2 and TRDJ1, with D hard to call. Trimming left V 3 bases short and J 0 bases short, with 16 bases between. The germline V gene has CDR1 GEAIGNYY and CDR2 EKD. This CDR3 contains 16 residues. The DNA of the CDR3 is TGTGCCTGTGACCCCTTGCAGGGGCCGTACACCGATAAACTCATCTTT. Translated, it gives CACDPLQGPYTDKLIF.

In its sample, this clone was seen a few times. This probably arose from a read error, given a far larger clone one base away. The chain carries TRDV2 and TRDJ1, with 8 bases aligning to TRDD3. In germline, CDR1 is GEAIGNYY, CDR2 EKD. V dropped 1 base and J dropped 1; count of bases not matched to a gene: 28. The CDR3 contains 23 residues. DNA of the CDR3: TGTGCCTGTGACACGATCGCCACGATGAGTACTGGGGGCCCTCGGCCGGGCACCGATAAACTCATCTTT. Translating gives CACDTIATMSTGGPRPGTDKLIF.